This T cell receptor (beta chain) comes out of a study of shared clonotypes between healthy human individuals. Whole-study results and caveats: Four donors shared about 5% of their naive CD4 clonotypes.

Measured with immunoSEQ multiplex PCR; TCRdb has only the in-frame clones, and not every one. The data contain more than 1.2 million clones, around 98.5% of them singletons. With respect to this clone: Its antigen is not identified.

CDR3 length: 15 amino acids. Trimming cost V 7 bases and J 0 bases; bases outside gene matches: 4. Germline CDR1 MNHEY, CDR2 SVGAGI. V and J are TRBV6-5 and TRBJ2-7; 12 nucleotides agree with TRBD2. The specimen sequenced was naive CD4+ T cells sorted from blood. As to subset: CD45RA+ positively selected. The sequence came from a man aged 30 to 45 in good health. The CDR3 DNA follows: TGTGCCAGCAACCCACTAGCGGGAGGCTCCTACGAGCAGTACTTC. Translating it yields CASNPLAGGSYEQYF.